This T cell receptor beta chain was identified during a study of OX40 agonist ivuxolimab in advanced cancers. Overall study context: The mean age was roughly 60 years, ranging from about 23 to 79, with around four fifths of participants male. Checkpoint inhibitors had been given previously to 40% of patients.

Study outcomes and limitations: CD4+ and CD8+ blood T cells expanded clonally by week 6 at 0.1 to 3.0 mg/kg. Clonal expansion in partial responders at 0.1-3.0 mg/kg ranked among the lowest.

V was clipped by 11 bases and J by 2 bases, with 13 bases between them. Germline loops: CDR1 SNHLY, CDR2 FYNNEI. This CDR3 has 14 amino acids. Concerning this clone itself: Its antigen remains unknown.

Assay used: immunoSEQ multiplex PCR; TCRdb lists only in-frame clones, some missing. The sample consists of around 44,000 clones, around 89% of them appearing once. The rearrangement uses TRBV2 and TRBJ2-6; TRBD1 might be the D (5 bases). Sequenced here: CD4+ or CD8+ T cells sorted from blood, sampled in a trial of the OX40 agonist ivuxolimab. The source is an adult with an advanced solid tumor such as melanoma, head and neck, liver or kidney cancer. The CDR3 region is CALMEGAGANVLTF. CDR3 DNA sequence: TGTGCCCTCATGGAAGGGGCTGGGGCCAACGTCCTGACTTTC.